A selection of T cell receptor beta chains follows, all from one sample in a study of PD-L1 blockade in urothelial cancer. Sequencing was performed with immunoSEQ multiplex PCR; in TCRdb, only in-frame clones are kept and a portion is missing. Among about 35,000 clones listed, about a third were seen once. The source was tumor tissue, collected before atezolizumab (anti-PD-L1) treatment. The receptors were gathered from a man in his fifties or sixties with urothelial cancer. CDR3s include the opening cysteine and the closing phenylalanine or tryptophan. The order of the fields is J gene, V gene, CDR3 protein.

j_gene: TRBJ1-1
v_gene: TRBV30
CDR3aa: CAWNLDLNTEAFF

j_gene: TRBJ1-2
v_gene: TRBV30
CDR3aa: CAWSGLERGGYTF

j_gene: TRBJ2-2
v_gene: TRBV6-8
CDR3aa: CASRPTRSANTGELFF

j_gene: TRBJ2-2
v_gene: TRBV30
CDR3aa: CAWSVPPGELFF

j_gene: TRBJ2-7
v_gene: TRBV19
CDR3aa: CASSMGMGVDEQYF

j_gene: TRBJ2-3
v_gene: TRBV14
CDR3aa: CASTKRHEDTQYF

j_gene: TRBJ2-6
v_gene: TRBV11-3
CDR3aa: CASSFQSSGANVLTF

j_gene: TRBJ2-1
v_gene: TRBV29-1
CDR3aa: CSVLRRSGGSYNEQFF

j_gene: TRBJ1-6
v_gene: TRBV5-1
CDR3aa: CASSLASQTYNSPLHF

j_gene: TRBJ2-7
v_gene: TRBV9
CDR3aa: CASSLIGDSSYEQYF

j_gene: TRBJ1-2
v_gene: TRBV18
CDR3aa: CASSPGQGAYTF

j_gene: TRBJ2-5
v_gene: TRBV25-1
CDR3aa: CASSESQLAGQETQYF

j_gene: TRBJ2-5
v_gene: TRBV19
CDR3aa: CASSIGGREGRETQYF

j_gene: TRBJ1-1
v_gene: TRBV18
CDR3aa: CASSPEDASEAFF

j_gene: TRBJ2-7
v_gene: TRBV6-8
CDR3aa: CASHTVGSGEQYF

j_gene: TRBJ2-1
v_gene: TRBV19
CDR3aa: CASSIRPWSSGRNEQFF

j_gene: TRBJ2-1
v_gene: TRBV18
CDR3aa: CASSPGTVGQGEQFF

j_gene: TRBJ2-7
v_gene: TRBV28
CDR3aa: CASSLGGRSHEQYF

j_gene: TRBJ2-2
v_gene: TRBV11-3
CDR3aa: CASSQPPGLTGELFF

j_gene: TRBJ1-2
v_gene: TRBV19
CDR3aa: CASSMNSFFNYGYTF

j_gene: TRBJ2-1
v_gene: TRBV6-8
CDR3aa: CASSDPSGGSYNEQFF

j_gene: TRBJ2-2
v_gene: TRBV11-3
CDR3aa: CASSRPTDYNTGELFF

j_gene: TRBJ2-7
v_gene: TRBV12-2
CDR3aa: CASRLGTGPDPYEQYF

j_gene: TRBJ2-7
v_gene: TRBV9
CDR3aa: CASSVEGTYEQYF

j_gene: TRBJ1-2
v_gene: TRBV11-3
CDR3aa: CASSSEGTGTASFGHGYTF

j_gene: TRBJ1-2
v_gene: TRBV14
CDR3aa: CASSQDGWYGYTF

j_gene: TRBJ1-4
v_gene: TRBV28
CDR3aa: CASSRNGEKLFF

j_gene: TRBJ2-1
v_gene: TRBV18
CDR3aa: CASSPPSGGSSYNEQFF

j_gene: TRBJ1-4
v_gene: TRBV29-1
CDR3aa: CSVITGTGEKLFF

j_gene: TRBJ1-4
v_gene: TRBV6-8
CDR3aa: CATRSSGTGSNEKLFF

j_gene: TRBJ1-2
v_gene: TRBV25-1
CDR3aa: CASSDRGSWYGYTF

j_gene: TRBJ2-2
v_gene: TRBV5-1
CDR3aa: CASSLGSSGSTGELFF

j_gene: TRBJ2-1
v_gene: TRBV7-6
CDR3aa: CASSLGGTGGAVNEQFF

j_gene: TRBJ2-1
v_gene: TRBV9
CDR3aa: CASSVVDSGRYNEQFF

j_gene: TRBJ1-1
v_gene: TRBV5-1
CDR3aa: CASSIYGQGTEAFF

j_gene: TRBJ2-2
v_gene: TRBV5-1
CDR3aa: CASSRGRNTGELFF

j_gene: TRBJ2-1
v_gene: TRBV29-1
CDR3aa: CSASGMANEQFF

j_gene: TRBJ1-2
v_gene: TRBV15
CDR3aa: CATSRPGHDYGYTF

j_gene: TRBJ1-2
v_gene: TRBV28
CDR3aa: CASSSGGDNYGYTF

j_gene: TRBJ1-2
v_gene: TRBV11-3
CDR3aa: CASSGDRGLHGYTF

j_gene: TRBJ2-7
v_gene: TRBV10-2
CDR3aa: CASSEGTGADYGQYF